These 5 T cell receptor beta chains came from one sample sequenced in a study of tumour-infiltrating T cells in Burkitt lymphoma (TCRdb year 2020). Library creation used the immunoSEQ multiplex PCR assay. TCRdb mirrors the immuneACCESS table, restricted to in-frame sequences. Some clones are absent from its copies; in checked studies, under half trace to an unresolved V gene, and the reason for the others is unknown. The sample records 43,000 or so clones, roughly 31% of which are singletons. The ten largest clones take up roughly 2.8% of the sample. The sequencing sample was made of tumor tissue. These receptors were taken from a human donor with Burkitt lymphoma.

The chain carries TRBV4-1 and TRBJ2-1, with D unclear. Trimming left V 2 bases short and J 5 bases short, with 10 bases between. Looked up from germline, CDR1 is MGHRA and CDR2 is YSYEKL. The CDR3 consists of 14 residues. CDR3 nucleotides: TGCGCCAGCAGCCAATTCGCAGATAACAATGAGCAGTTCTTC. It translates to CASSQFADNNEQFF.

V usage is TRBV19 and J usage is TRBJ1-1; D possibly corresponds to TRBD1 (5 bases). Germline CDR1 is LNHDA and CDR2 is SQIVND (reference sequence). The CDR3 contains 15 residues. V lost 4 bases, J lost 7 bases, and 19 bases lay in between. CDR3 amino acids: CASSTTFKPGSEAFF. The CDR3 nucleotides are TGTGCCAGTAGTACCACATTCAAACCAGGGAGTGAAGCTTTCTTT.

The rearrangement links TRBV5-4 to TRBJ2-5; 9 bases align to TRBD2. Germline V gene sequence: CDR1 SGHNT, CDR2 YYREEE (reference sequence). The CDR3 consists of 17 residues. J gave up 1 base and V 0 bases, and 7 bases lay outside the gene matches. The CDR3 region is CASSLVGREGLQETQYF. The CDR3 region has the DNA TGTGCCAGCAGCTTGGTCGGGCGGGAGGGCCTCCAAGAGACCCAGTACTTC.

This clone was seen a handful of times. The V and J genes are TRBV5-4 and TRBJ1-1, with a weak D call TRBD1 (6 bases). With 0 bases removed from V and 1 base from J, the gap between germline ends came to 10 bases. The length of the CDR3 is 15 residues. Germline CDR1 SGHNT, CDR2 YYREEE (reference sequence). The CDR3: CASSLAWGANTEAFF. The CDR3, as DNA: TGTGCCAGCAGCTTGGCCTGGGGGGCGAACACTGAAGCTTTCTTT.

The CDR3 loop reads CSAREREQYF. The CDR3 DNA reads as TGCAGTGCTAGAGAACGGGAGCAGTACTTC. The chain combines TRBV20-1 with TRBJ2-7; D gene uncertain. The CDR3 sequence is 10 residues long. The V gene's germline CDR1 is DFQATT and CDR2 SNEGSKA (reference sequence). Deletions cut 0 bases from V and 7 bases from J, with 4 bases between.